This T cell receptor (beta chain) originates from a study of blood T cells in healthy people across ages. The V gene's germline CDR1 is LGHNA and CDR2 YNFKEQ. V dropped 5 bases and J dropped 7 bases, with 9 bases sitting between them. The CDR3 has 11 amino acids. The use of a sample-barcoded 5' primer and a J-beta primer mix characterized a second PCR of roughly 7 to 12 cycles. TCRdb fed the 5' RACE reads into MiXCR, producing one record per CDR3 protein. The sample consists of roughly 1,500,000 distinct CDR3 sequences, 42% of them appearing once. Sequencing was performed on blood. The genes are TRBV4-2 and TRBJ2-7, with unresolved D. The origin of this receptor is a woman between 18 and 29 years old in good health. CDR3 in DNA: TGTGCCAGCAGCAATCCTAGAGAGCAGTACTTC. Protein sequence: CASSNPREQYF.